This TCR beta chain is from a study of technical replicates of blood from several donors. The CDR3 has 10 amino acids. Germline values: CDR1 DFQATT, CDR2 SNEGSKA (reference sequence). With 2 bases removed from V and 6 bases from J, the gap between germline ends came to 2 bases. Repertoires were generated with immunoSEQ multiplex PCR, while TCRdb's copy carries only in-frame clones and drops some. The table has 74,000 or so clones, roughly 96% seen once. The rearrangement uses TRBV20-1 and TRBJ2-1; D uncertain. This clonotype originated in a human donor in good health. The specimen sequenced was T cells isolated from PBMCs. CDR3 in amino acids: CSARRNEQFF. The DNA of the CDR3 is TGCAGTGCTAGACGCAATGAGCAGTTCTTC.